This record concerns one T cell receptor (beta chain) sequence. Trimming shortened V by 4 bases and J by 2 bases, and 12 bases separated the two germline ends. Germline loops: CDR1 SGHNT, CDR2 YYREEE (reference sequence). CDR3 size: 15 residues. The data are from a study of blood T cell repertoires in COVID-19. Per the original methods: Using reference gene primer amplification, nucleated cell counts were estimated. The method was immunoSEQ multiplex PCR; TCRdb's version includes in-frame clones alone and lacks a portion of them. The DNA was the basis for D and trimming; V, J and clone size are from that table. The sample consists of tens of thousands of clones, roughly 91% of them appearing once.

The sequenced material came from peripheral blood. The chain uses TRBV5-4 and TRBJ2-2; D is possibly TRBD1 (6 bases). The TCR comes from a man aged 45-65 years with COVID-19, enrolled during active disease. The CDR3 region has the DNA TGTGCCAGCAGCGGCCGGGACACAAACACCGGGGAGCTGTTTTTT. Amino acid sequence: CASSGRDTNTGELFF.